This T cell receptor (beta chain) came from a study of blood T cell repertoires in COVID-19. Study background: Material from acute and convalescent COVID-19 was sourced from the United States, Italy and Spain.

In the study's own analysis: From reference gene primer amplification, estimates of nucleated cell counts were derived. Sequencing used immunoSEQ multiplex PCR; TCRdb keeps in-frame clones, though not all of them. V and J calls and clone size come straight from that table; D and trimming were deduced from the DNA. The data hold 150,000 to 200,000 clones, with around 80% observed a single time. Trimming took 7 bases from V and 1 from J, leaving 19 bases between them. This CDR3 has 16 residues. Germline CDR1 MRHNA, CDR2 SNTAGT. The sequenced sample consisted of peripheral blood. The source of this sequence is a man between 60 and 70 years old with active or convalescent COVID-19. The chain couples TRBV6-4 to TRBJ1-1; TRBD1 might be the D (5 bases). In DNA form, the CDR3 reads TGTGCCAGCAAACAGGATGCTGCGGGGCAGAACACTGAAGCTTTCTTT. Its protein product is CASKQDAAGQNTEAFF.